This TCR beta chain was retrieved from a study of blood T cells in healthy people across ages. Trimming cost V 6 bases and J 2 bases, with 10 bases left between them. CDR3 length: 12 residues. Per the germline V gene, CDR1 is SQVTM and CDR2 is ANQGSEA. A J-beta primer mix and a sample-barcoded 5' primer were used in a second PCR of roughly 7 to 12 cycles. TCRdb passed the 5' RACE reads through MiXCR, listing each CDR3 protein once. The sample has about 640,000 distinct CDR3 sequences, about 43% seen once; the top ten hold around 30%. Specimen: blood. The TCR sequence derives from a man older than 75 in good health. The chain employs TRBV29-1 and TRBJ1-1; tentatively, D is TRBD1 (5 bases). Here the CDR3 reads CSVGPRNTEAFF. The CDR3 nucleotides read TGCAGCGTGGGACCTAGAAACACTGAAGCTTTCTTT.